This T cell receptor (beta chain) was sequenced in a study of T cell repertoires in cytomegalovirus infection. Whole-study context: Recently identified HLA-C-restricted CMV epitopes were among the peptides used. Public TCR beta signatures were indicative of both CMV infection and a matching HLA type. The study, taken as a whole, reports: Clonotype analysis showed dominance of the ex vivo response by HLA-C-restricted CMV-specific TCR beta clonotypes. The study identified carriers of CMV plus the relevant HLA from cumulative public TCR beta family frequency.

About this clonotype itself: Its antigen is currently unknown.

From the reads, TCRdb called clonotypes with MiXCR, one entry per CDR3 protein. The sample lists about 500,000 distinct CDR3 sequences; 30% to 40% were seen once. Per germline, CDR1 LGHNA and CDR2 YSLEER. The CDR3 is made up of 14 amino acids. Germline trimming cut 0 bases from V and 7 bases from J; bases unmatched to any gene: 0. The V and J genes are TRBV4-3 and TRBJ2-7; 13 bases match TRBD2. This TCR was recovered from a human donor in good health (CMV status not recorded). Some clones in this sample may be carry-over from other donors' samples. The sequencing used cultured PBMCs, collected from culture after CMV antigen stimulation. The CDR3 loop reads CASSQEGLAGEQYF. The DNA for the CDR3 is TGCGCCAGCAGCCAAGAGGGACTAGCGGGGGAGCAGTACTTC.